This T cell receptor (beta chain) came from a study of PD-1 blockade in classical Hodgkin lymphoma. Background on the study: Nivolumab dosed at 3 mg/kg went to patients intravenously every 2 weeks. General observations from the study: CD4+ but not CD8+ TCR diversity rose significantly by C4D1. The origin of the repertoire differences remains undefined, with disease activity or prior therapy as possible causes. Exclusion removed patients who began nivolumab under 1 year after ASCT.

Time point in this sample: cycle 4 day 1 (C4D1), after less than 7 weeks of nivolumab. There was relapse after autologous stem cell transplantation in every patient, and there was variation in brentuximab vedotin exposure. As to this clone: Its target is unknown.

The ends lost 5 bases at V and 1 base at J; junction bases unmatched: 6. CDR3 length equals 15 residues. Germline CDR1 reads SGHRS; CDR2 reads YFSETQ. Clones were sequenced by immunoSEQ multiplex PCR, and TCRdb holds only the in-frame ones, with some missing. The sample yields 35,000 to 50,000 clones, 60% to 70% seen once. This sequence joins TRBV5-1 and TRBJ2-5; 9 bases are shared with TRBD2. The receptor was derived from a human donor with classical Hodgkin lymphoma. The sample consisted of peripheral blood mononuclear cells (PBMCs), taken before the fourth cycle of nivolumab. CDR3 residues: CASRERGDLQETQYF. In DNA, the CDR3 is TGCGCCAGCAGGGAGCGGGGGGACCTCCAAGAGACCCAGTACTTC.